Below, 21 T cell receptor beta chains from the same sample are listed, as sequenced in a study of blood T cell dynamics during melanoma immunotherapy. The sample's time point: pre-treatment baseline. Repertoires were generated with immunoSEQ multiplex PCR, while TCRdb's copy carries only in-frame clones and drops some. Among approximately 22,000 clones listed, 87% were seen once. The material was blood, obtained from a patient treated with checkpoint blockade. Receptors originate from a human donor with melanoma.

V is TRBV19 and J is TRBJ1-4; 9 bases agree with TRBD1. CDR3 size: 15 residues. From germline, CDR1 is LNHDA and CDR2 SQIVND (reference sequence). Unmatched junction bases numbered 6, after V lost 5 bases and J lost 5 bases. CDR3 in amino acids: CASSLTTGGNEKLFF. CDR3 DNA: TGTGCCAGTAGTCTCACGACAGGGGGAAATGAAAAACTGTTTTTT.

This chain links TRBV18 with TRBJ2-7, with 9 positions matching TRBD1. With 1 base clipped from V and 5 bases from J, the junction kept 0 bases outside the gene matches. The CDR3 length is 13 residues. CDR1 and CDR2 from the germline V gene are KGHSH and LQKENI. The CDR3: CASSPRDRDEQYF. The CDR3 region has the DNA TGTGCCAGCTCACCACGGGACAGGGACGAGCAGTACTTC.

This rearrangement joins TRBV5-1 to TRBJ2-1; 14 bases line up with TRBD2. After removal of 4 bases from V and 4 bases from J, the junction contained 7 bases not matched to a gene. Per germline, CDR1 SGHRS and CDR2 YFSETQ. This CDR3 comprises 17 residues. This chain's CDR3 is CASSASRTSGGYNEQFF. The CDR3 DNA reads as TGCGCCAGCAGCGCTTCCCGGACTAGCGGGGGGTACAATGAGCAGTTCTTC. Filled out from reference TRBV5-1 and TRBJ2-1, the complete variable domain reads KAGVTQTPRYLIKTRGQQVTLSCSPISGHRSVSWYQQTPGQGLQFLFEYFSETQRNKGNFPGRFSGRQFSNSRSEMNVSTLELGDSALYLCASSASRTSGGYNEQFFGPGTRLTVL.

The chain has TRBV20-1 and TRBJ2-7; possible D gene TRBD2, 5 bases. Trimming left V 3 bases short and J 7 bases short, with 10 bases between. CDR3 size: 11 residues. Germline V gene sequence: CDR1 DFQATT, CDR2 SNEGSKA (reference sequence). As DNA, the CDR3 is TGCAGTGCTAGCATTAGCGCGGAGCAGTACTTC. Translation gives CSASISAEQYF.

The chain combines TRBV28 with TRBJ2-7; no definite D call. The germline V and J ends were trimmed by 1 base and 2 bases, with 12 bases remaining between them. Germline CDR1 reads MDHEN; CDR2 reads SYDVKM. This CDR3 is built from 15 residues. The CDR3 region has the DNA TGTGCCAGCAGTTTATTTGGGTTCCCTACCTACGAGCAGTACTTC. Translation gives CASSLFGFPTYEQYF.

This chain connects TRBV5-1 to TRBJ2-3, with D perhaps given as TRBD1 or TRBD2 (5 bases each). With 4 bases removed from V and 1 base from J, the gap between germline ends came to 13 bases. Germline V gives CDR1 SGHRS, CDR2 YFSETQ. The CDR3 runs 15 residues. The CDR3 region has the DNA TGCGCCAGCAGCCTAACCGGGGCACGCACAGATACGCAGTATTTT. Protein: CASSLTGARTDTQYF. Supplemented by reference TRBV5-1 and TRBJ2-3, the full variable domain reads KAGVTQTPRYLIKTRGQQVTLSCSPISGHRSVSWYQQTPGQGLQFLFEYFSETQRNKGNFPGRFSGRQFSNSRSEMNVSTLELGDSALYLCASSLTGARTDTQYFGPGTRLTVL.

The chain is built from TRBV27 and TRBJ1-6, with D unclear. The V and J ends lost 6 bases and 4 bases respectively, with 7 bases between them. The CDR3 covers 13 residues. CDR1 and CDR2 from the germline V gene are MNHEY and SMNVEV (reference sequence). The CDR3 region is CASSPGYNSPLHF. CDR3 nucleotides: TGTGCCAGCAGCCCGGGGTATAATTCACCCCTCCACTTT.

The rearrangement joins TRBV13 to TRBJ1-1, with a weak D call TRBD1 (5 bases). Germline lookup yields CDR1 PRHDT and CDR2 FYEKMQ (reference sequence). The CDR3 consists of 13 residues. The V and J ends lost 2 bases and 9 bases respectively, with 13 bases between them. CDR3 bases: TGTGCCAGCAGCTTATTGGGGGTCCATCAAGCTTTCTTT. Protein: CASSLLGVHQAFF. Full variable domain (remainder filled in from reference TRBV13 and TRBJ1-1): AAGVIQSPRHLIKEKRETATLKCYPIPRHDTVYWYQQGPGQDPQFLISFYEKMQSDKGSIPDRFSAQQFSDYHSELNMSSLELGDSALYFCASSLLGVHQAFFGQGTRLTVV.

This clone was observed once. V is TRBV5-4 and J is TRBJ1-1, with D maybe TRBD1 (6 bases). The V end lost 4 bases, the J end lost 1 base, and 8 bases lay between the germline ends. Germline CDR1 reads SGHNT; CDR2 reads YYREEE (reference sequence). The CDR3 consists of 13 residues. The DNA for the CDR3 is TGTGCCAGCAGCGGGGGACAGAACACTGAAGCTTTCTTT. Translating gives CASSGGQNTEAFF.

V usage is TRBV9 and J usage is TRBJ1-2; D might be TRBD1 (5 bases). Germline V CDR1 and CDR2: SGDLS, YYNGEE. The CDR3 runs 16 residues. Trimming pared 0 bases from V and 1 base from J, leaving 13 bases between. CDR3 sequence reads: CASSVAGTVFNYGYTF. The CDR3 DNA reads TGTGCCAGCAGCGTAGCCGGGACCGTATTTAACTATGGCTACACCTTC.

The rearrangement links TRBV2 to TRBJ2-1, with D possibly matching TRBD2 (5 bases). With 0 bases removed from V and 4 bases from J, the gap between germline ends came to 19 bases. The CDR3 loop spans 18 amino acids. Germline-derived CDR1 and CDR2 are SNHLY and FYNNEI. The CDR3: CASSEAQMTNPLYNEQFF. Here the CDR3 DNA reads TGTGCCAGCAGTGAAGCACAGATGACTAACCCCTTATACAATGAGCAGTTCTTC.

The chain couples TRBV9 to TRBJ1-4; D possibly corresponds to TRBD1 (6 bases). V was trimmed by 0 bases and J by 5 bases, leaving 11 bases between them. The CDR3 length is 15 residues. Germline CDR1 and CDR2: SGDLS and YYNGEE. CDR3 region: CASSVGGRKNEKLFF. The CDR3 nucleotides are TGTGCCAGCAGCGTAGGGGGGCGGAAAAATGAAAAACTGTTTTTT.

J is TRBJ2-1 and V is TRBV6-6; no reliable D call. The CDR3 has 14 residues. Germline V gives CDR1 MNHNY, CDR2 SVGAGI (reference sequence). V was trimmed by 0 bases and J by 6 bases, leaving 9 bases between them. CDR3 sequence (DNA): TGTGCCAGCAGTTACTCTGGCTGGGGCAATGAGCAGTTCTTC. Protein sequence: CASSYSGWGNEQFF.

This chain uses TRBV11-2 with TRBJ2-1; TRBD2 matches 7 bases. CDR1 and CDR2 (germline): SGHAT, FQNNGV. The CDR3 is 15 amino acids. V lost 4 bases, J lost 7 bases, and 10 bases stayed unmatched. Here the CDR3 reads CASSYSQRDENEQFF. In DNA, the CDR3 is TGTGCCAGCAGCTACTCCCAGCGGGACGAGAATGAGCAGTTCTTC.

The chain employs TRBV5-1 and TRBJ1-4, with D possibly matching TRBD1 (6 bases). The CDR3 extends over 14 amino acids. V was shortened by 4 bases and J by 8 bases, with 15 bases between the two germline ends. The germline gives CDR1 SGHRS, CDR2 YFSETQ. The CDR3: CASSARDMNEKLFF. The CDR3 nucleotides are TGCGCCAGCAGCGCCCGGGACATGAACGAAAAACTGTTTTTT.

The chain is built from TRBV7-9 and TRBJ2-1; 10 bases agree with TRBD1. The V gene's germline CDR1 is SEHNR and CDR2 FQNEAQ (reference sequence). Trimming took 5 bases from V and 7 from J; bases not matched to a gene: 2. This CDR3 has 13 residues. CDR3 nucleotides: TGTGCCAGCAGCGACAGGGGGCTAAATGAGCAGTTCTTC. Translated: CASSDRGLNEQFF. The variable domain in full, with the rest retrieved from reference TRBV7-9 and TRBJ2-1, is DTGVSQNPRHKITKRGQNVTFRCDPISEHNRLYWYRQTLGQGPEFLTYFQNEAQLEKSRLLSDRFSAERPKGSFSTLEIQRTEQGDSAMYLCASSDRGLNEQFFGPGTRLTVL.

The chain joins TRBV9 to TRBJ2-1; tentative D call: TRBD2 (6 bases). The CDR3 has 15 amino acids. Trimming took off 0 bases at V and 5 bases at J, with 12 bases between the two ends. Looked up from germline, CDR1 is SGDLS and CDR2 is YYNGEE. CDR3 region: CASSVEVLAHNEQFF. The CDR3 coding sequence is TGTGCCAGCAGCGTAGAGGTGCTAGCGCACAATGAGCAGTTCTTC.

This chain joins TRBV9 and TRBJ2-1, with D perhaps given as TRBD1 or TRBD2 (5 bases each). Germline CDR1 is SGDLS and CDR2 is YYNGEE. The ends were cut back, 0 bases at V and 3 bases at J, with 13 bases in the middle. The CDR3 totals 16 residues. The DNA for the CDR3 is TGTGCCAGCAGCGTAGGGGCCGGGACGGACTACAATGAGCAGTTCTTC. It codes for CASSVGAGTDYNEQFF.

The V gene is TRBV7-9, the J gene TRBJ2-7; no definite D call. CDR3 length: 16 residues. Germline CDR1 and CDR2: SEHNR and FQNEAQ (reference sequence). Trimming left V 2 bases short and J 6 bases short, with 20 bases between. The CDR3 protein is CASSLTGLGRGAEQYF. The CDR3 DNA reads TGTGCCAGCAGCTTAACCGGTCTCGGTCGCGGTGCCGAGCAGTACTTC.

The genes are TRBV7-6 and TRBJ2-5; D call uncertain. The V gene's germline CDR1 is SGHVS and CDR2 FNYEAQ. CDR3 length: 11 amino acids. V was cut by 5 bases and J by 5 bases, with 6 bases left in between. The CDR3 region is CASSAPETQYF. CDR3 nucleotides: TGTGCCAGCAGCGCCCCCGAGACCCAGTACTTC.

The chain carries TRBV6-1 and TRBJ1-4, with 8 bases lining up with TRBD1. Germline lookup yields CDR1 MNHNS and CDR2 SASEGT. V dropped 6 bases and J dropped 7; count of bases not matched to a gene: 10. This CDR3 region has 15 residues. DNA of the CDR3: TGTGCCAGCAGGGACCTTCAGGGGGCGGGTGAAAAACTGTTTTTT. Protein sequence: CASRDLQGAGEKLFF.